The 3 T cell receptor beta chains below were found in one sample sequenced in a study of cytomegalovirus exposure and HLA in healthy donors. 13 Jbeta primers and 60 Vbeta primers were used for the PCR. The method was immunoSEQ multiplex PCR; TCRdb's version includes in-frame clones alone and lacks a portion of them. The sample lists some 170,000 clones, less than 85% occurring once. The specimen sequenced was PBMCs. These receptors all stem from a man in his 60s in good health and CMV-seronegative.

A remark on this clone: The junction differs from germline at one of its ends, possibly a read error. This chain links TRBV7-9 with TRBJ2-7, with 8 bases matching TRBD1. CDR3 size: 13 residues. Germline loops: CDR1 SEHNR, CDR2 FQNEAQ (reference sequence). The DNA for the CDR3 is TGTTCCAGCAGCTCGGGACAGGCCTACGAGCAGTACTTC. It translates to CSSSSGQAYEQYF. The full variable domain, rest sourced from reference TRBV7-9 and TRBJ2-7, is DTGVSQNPRHKITKRGQNVTFRCDPISEHNRLYWYRQTLGQGPEFLTYFQNEAQLEKSRLLSDRFSAERPKGSFSTLEIQRTEQGDSAMYLCSSSSGQAYEQYFGPGTRLTVT.

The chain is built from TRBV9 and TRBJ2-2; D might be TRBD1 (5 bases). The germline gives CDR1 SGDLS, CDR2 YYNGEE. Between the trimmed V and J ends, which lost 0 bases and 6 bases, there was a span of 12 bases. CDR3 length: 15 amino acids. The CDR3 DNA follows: TGTGCCAGCAGCGTAGCCAGGGCCCCGGCCGGGGAGCTGTTTTTT. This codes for CASSVARAPAGELFF.

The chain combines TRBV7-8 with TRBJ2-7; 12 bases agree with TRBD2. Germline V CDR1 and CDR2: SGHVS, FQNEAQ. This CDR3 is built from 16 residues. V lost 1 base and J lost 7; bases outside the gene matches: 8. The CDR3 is CASSLVLLAGGKEQYF. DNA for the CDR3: TGTGCCAGCAGCTTAGTTCTACTAGCGGGGGGCAAAGAGCAGTACTTC.